The rows below give T cell receptor beta chains drawn from one sample of a study of Graves' ophthalmopathy and Graves' hyperthyroidism. TCRdb re-called the multiplex PCR reads with MiXCR, one entry per CDR3 protein. The sample consists of 350,000 to 450,000 distinct CDR3 sequences, roughly 18% of them appearing once. Sequencing used peripheral blood. Receptor source: a woman between 18 and 30 years old with Graves' ophthalmopathy. The CDR3 runs from the conserved cysteine through the conserved F or W. The D gene is left open where the match is weak. Size tells how often a clone was seen (once, few, many) or the class of an expanded clone, and some rows leave it out.

abundance,d_gene,v_gene,j_gene,len,CDR3aa,CDR3nt
many,TRBD1,TRBV7-2,TRBJ1-1,14,CASSYRQGPSEAFF,TGTGCCAGCAGCTACCGACAGGGCCCTTCTGAAGCTTTCTTT
many,-,TRBV7-6,TRBJ1-5,15,CASSRGGTGTQPQHF,TGTGCCAGCAGCCGGGGGGGTACAGGGACTCAGCCCCAGCATTTT
few,-,TRBV6-5,TRBJ2-5,12,CASTATIGTQYF,TGTGCCAGCACCGCTACGATCGGGACCCAGTACTTC
few,TRBD1,TRBV11-2,TRBJ1-2,16,CASSLDNRGRGYGYTF,TGTGCCAGCAGCTTAGACAACAGGGGGCGCGGCTATGGCTACACCTTC
many,TRBD1,TRBV20-1,TRBJ1-3,14,CSARLGTAGNTIYF,TGCAGTGCTAGATTGGGGACAGCTGGAAACACCATATATTTT
many,-,TRBV3-1,TRBJ1-5,14,CASSQGRTNQPQHF,TGTGCCAGCAGCCAAGGTAGGACCAATCAGCCCCAGCATTTT
many,-,TRBV7-9,TRBJ1-1,15,CASSPGSSEASEAFF,TGTGCCAGCAGCCCAGGGTCTAGCGAGGCTTCTGAAGCTTTCTTT
many,-,TRBV27,TRBJ2-2,12,CASSAGAGELFF,TGTGCCAGCAGTGCAGGGGCCGGGGAGCTGTTTTTT
many,-,TRBV20-1,TRBJ2-7,12,CSAIGPLEGQYF,TGCAGTGCTATAGGACCCCTCGAGGGGCAGTACTTC
many,-,TRBV28,TRBJ2-7,14,CASSVSDTAYEQYF,TGTGCCAGCAGTGTTTCGGACACAGCCTACGAGCAGTACTTC
-,-,TRBV12-3/TRBV12-4,TRBJ1-1,12,CASSFGKTEAFF,TGTGCCAGCAGTTTCGGTAAGACTGAAGCTTTCTTT
many,TRBD2,TRBV28,TRBJ2-3,19,CASSPITGTSGPNTDTQYF,TGTGCCAGCAGTCCTATCACCGGGACTAGCGGGCCCAACACAGATACGCAGTATTTT
many,TRBD2,TRBV28,TRBJ2-5,21,CASSMPGTESWTSGGQETQYF,TGTGCCAGCAGTATGCCCGGGACAGAATCTTGGACTAGCGGGGGCCAAGAGACCCAGTACTTC
many,-,TRBV6-1,TRBJ2-4,14,CASRGGGSQNIQYF,TGTGCCAGCAGGGGTGGGGGCTCCCAAAACATTCAGTACTTC
many,-,TRBV9,TRBJ1-1,14,CASSVGTKNTEAFF,TGTGCCAGCAGCGTAGGGACAAAGAACACTGAAGCTTTCTTT
many,TRBD1,TRBV20-1,TRBJ1-6,13,CSAYDRGEAPLHF,TGCAGTGCCTACGACAGGGGTGAAGCACCCCTCCACTTT
-,-,TRBV7-3,TRBJ2-7,13,CASSPTRTGEQYF,TGTGCCAGCAGCCCAACTCGGACCGGGGAGCAGTACTTC
many,-,TRBV27,TRBJ1-1,12,CASRSLGTEAFF,TGTGCCAGCAGATCCCTAGGGACTGAAGCTTTCTTT
many,-,TRBV6-5,TRBJ1-3,14,CACQTATDGNTIYF,TGTGCCTGCCAGACAGCGACAGATGGAAACACCATATATTTT
many,-,TRBV6-5,TRBJ1-6,17,CASSYSPRDTYKSPLHF,TGTGCCAGCAGTTACTCGCCTAGGGACACATATAAATCACCCCTCCACTTT
many,TRBD1,TRBV6-2/TRBV6-3,TRBJ1-3,15,CASSYGTDSGNTIYF,TGTGCCAGCAGTTACGGGACAGACTCTGGAAACACCATATATTTT
many,-,TRBV13,TRBJ1-6,15,CASSLGGGDNSPLHF,TGTGCCAGCAGCCTGGGAGGGGGGGATAATTCACCCCTCCACTTT
-,-,TRBV12-3/TRBV12-4,TRBJ1-3,15,CASSLWGAGGNTIYF,TGTGCCAGCAGTTTGTGGGGGGCCGGCGGAAACACCATATATTTT
many,-,TRBV30,TRBJ1-1,15,CAWTPAGVMNTEAFF,TGTGCCTGGACCCCTGCGGGGGTTATGAACACTGAAGCTTTCTTT
once,TRBD1,TRBV6-2/TRBV6-3,TRBJ2-6,17,CASTNMDRGAGANVLTF,TGTGCCAGCACCAACATGGACAGGGGAGCAGGGGCCAACGTCCTGACTTTC
many,-,TRBV6-2/TRBV6-3,TRBJ1-6,13,CASTPRPFTSLHF,TGTGCCAGCACTCCACGACCCTTTACGTCCCTCCACTTT
once,-,TRBV11-2,TRBJ1-2,14,CASSRVTASDGYTF,TGTGCCAGCAGCCGGGTGACAGCCTCGGATGGCTACACCTTC
-,-,TRBV6-1,TRBJ2-7,13,CATGEPTTYEQYF,TGTGCCACCGGGGAGCCCACCACCTACGAGCAGTACTTC
many,-,TRBV6-5,TRBJ2-7,12,CASVRSSYEQYF,TGTGCCAGCGTTCGAAGCTCCTACGAGCAGTACTTC
many,-,TRBV15,TRBJ2-2,17,CATSREVKPTGTGELFF,TGTGCCACCAGCAGAGAAGTGAAACCCACGGGGACCGGGGAGCTGTTTTTT
many,-,TRBV6-2/TRBV6-3,TRBJ2-7,14,CASSSRSSSYEQYF,TGTGCCAGCAGCTCACGCTCCAGCTCCTACGAGCAGTACTTC
many,-,TRBV12-3/TRBV12-4,TRBJ2-7,13,CASGPGGKDEQYF,TGTGCCAGTGGCCCGGGCGGGAAAGACGAGCAGTACTTC